This T cell receptor (beta chain) was observed in a study of blood T cell repertoires in COVID-19. The overall study: PBMCs, B-cell-depleted T cells, or T cells provided the cDNA or gDNA that made up the material.

Individuals drawn from around 25 US areas were roughly 18 to 95 years old. Each recovered donor of Cohort 3 presented with two negative PCRs, clearance, or symptom resolution. Original analysis: Amplifying reference gene primers gave estimates of nucleated cell counts. Measured with immunoSEQ multiplex PCR; TCRdb has only the in-frame clones, and not every one. The V and J calls and clone size come from that table; D and trimming were worked out from the DNA. The repertoire holds around 180,000 clones, with under 90% as singletons. CDR3 length: 16 residues. The ends lost 3 bases at V and 5 bases at J; junction bases unmatched: 11. The germline V gene has CDR1 SQVTM and CDR2 ANQGSEA.

The chain combines TRBV29-1 with TRBJ2-1, with TRBD2 matching 9 bases. This receptor was identified in a man in his fifties who had recovered from COVID-19. Material: PBMCs or T cells enriched from blood (not recorded which). For the CDR3, the DNA is TGCAGCGTTGAGGAGCGGGGGGAACCAAGAAACAATGAGCAGTTCTTC. As protein: CSVEERGEPRNNEQFF.